The 9 T cell receptor beta chains below come from one sample, sequenced in a study of cytomegalovirus exposure and HLA in healthy donors. The PCR ran on 60 Vbeta and 13 Jbeta primers. The data were produced by immunoSEQ multiplex PCR, yet TCRdb's version contains in-frame clones alone and is incomplete. The data hold about 160,000 clones, with roughly 78% observed a single time. Sample: PBMCs. The receptors originated from a man in his forties in good health and CMV-seronegative.

This clone was counted only a few times. The chain joins TRBV27 to TRBJ1-3; 7 bases match TRBD1. Germline CDR1 MNHEY, CDR2 SMNVEV (reference sequence). This CDR3 is built from 15 residues. V gave up 7 bases and J gave up 4 bases; unmatched junction bases: 10. The CDR3 here is CASKNQGDGGNTIYF. The CDR3, as DNA: TGTGCCAGCAAAAATCAGGGGGACGGGGGAAACACCATATATTTT.

V usage is TRBV2 and J usage is TRBJ2-2; D is uncertain. Germline V lookup: CDR1 SNHLY, CDR2 FYNNEI. CDR3 length: 15 residues. The V and J ends lost 5 bases and 0 bases respectively, with 10 bases between them. In DNA, the CDR3 is TGTGCCAGCAGTATGCTACCCTCGAACACCGGGGAGCTGTTTTTT. Its translation: CASSMLPSNTGELFF. Supplemented by reference TRBV2 and TRBJ2-2, the full variable domain reads EPEVTQTPSHQVTQMGQEVILRCVPISNHLYFYWYRQILGQKVEFLVSFYNNEISEKSEIFDDQFSVERPDGSNFTLKIRSTKLEDSAMYFCASSMLPSNTGELFFGEGSRLTVL.

V and J are TRBV19 and TRBJ1-1, with 7 bases that match TRBD1. The CDR3 extends over 15 amino acids. Trimming removed 4 bases from V and 6 bases from J; junction bases left unmatched: 11. Per germline, CDR1 LNHDA and CDR2 SQIVND (reference sequence). CDR3 DNA sequence: TGTGCCAGTAGTAAAGTCTCAGGGGGTTGGTCTGAAGCTTTCTTT. It yields the protein CASSKVSGGWSEAFF.

This clone was seen more than once but under ten times. The chain uses TRBV19 and TRBJ2-3, with a weak D call TRBD2 (5 bases). Germline CDR1 reads LNHDA; CDR2 reads SQIVND (reference sequence). V was clipped by 7 bases and J by 6 bases, with 14 bases between them. CDR3 length: 13 residues. Here the CDR3 reads CASKPLIADTQYF. Here the CDR3 DNA reads TGTGCCAGTAAACCGCTGATAGCGGATACGCAGTATTTT.

This clone was detected once. The CDR3: CASSSGQGWQYF. As DNA, the CDR3 is TGTGCCAGCAGCTCGGGACAGGGGTGGCAGTATTTT. The genes are TRBV5-4 and TRBJ2-3, with 10 bases aligning to TRBD1. The CDR3 loop spans 12 amino acids. CDR1 and CDR2 from the germline V gene are SGHNT and YYREEE (reference sequence). Trimming took 3 bases from V and 11 from J; bases not matched to a gene: 3.

Of note for this clone: The limits of the CDR3 on the DNA are not certain, so only TCRdb's listed CDR3 is given. The rearrangement uses TRBV21-1 and TRBJ2-1; the table's TRBD2 call for D was not verified on the DNA. TRBV21-1 is annotated as a pseudogene. The CDR3 has 18 residues if both end residues are counted. CDR3 sequence: CASSKWGTGTSMHHEQFF.

The chain combines TRBV7-2 with TRBJ2-7; 7 bases are a match to TRBD1. The J segment lost 0 bases and the V segment lost 5 bases, leaving 7 bases of the junction unmatched. The CDR3 sequence is 15 residues long. From germline, CDR1 is SGHTA and CDR2 FQGNSA. CDR3 in amino acids: CASSPRQGYSYEQYF. CDR3 bases: TGTGCCAGCAGCCCAAGACAGGGATACTCCTACGAGCAGTACTTC. Supplemented by reference TRBV7-2 and TRBJ2-7, the full variable domain reads GAGVSQSPSNKVTEKGKDVELRCDPISGHTALYWYRQSLGQGLEFLIYFQGNSAPDKSGLPSDRFSAERTGGSVSTLTIQRTQQEDSAVYLCASSPRQGYSYEQYFGPGTRLTVT.

V is TRBV9 and J is TRBJ2-2; TRBD2 aligns across 7 bases. The CDR3 has 19 residues. The V and J ends lost 3 bases and 1 base, in that order; junction bases with no gene match: 15. Germline assignment: CDR1 SGDLS and CDR2 YYNGEE. The DNA of the CDR3 is TGTGCCAGCAGCGCCCCGACCCCCTCACTAGCGATGAACACCGGGGAGCTGTTTTTT. The encoded protein is CASSAPTPSLAMNTGELFF. The complete variable domain, with remaining parts taken from reference TRBV9 and TRBJ2-2, reads DSGVTQTPKHLITATGQRVTLRCSPRSGDLSVYWYQQSLDQGLQFLIQYYNGEERAKGNILERFSAQQFPDLHSELNLSSLELGDSALYFCASSAPTPSLAMNTGELFFGEGSRLTVL.

The CDR3 here is CASSRGQGYGYTF. As DNA, the CDR3 is TGTGCCAGCAGCCGAGGACAGGGATATGGCTACACCTTC. The V gene is TRBV14, the J gene TRBJ1-2, with TRBD1 matching 8 bases. The V and J ends lost 4 bases and 5 bases, in that order; junction bases with no gene match: 3. This CDR3 region has 13 residues. CDR1 is SGHDN and CDR2 is FVKESK in the germline V gene.